The subject of this entry is one TCR beta chain. In the same sample, other DNA sequences code for this CDR3. The data derive from a study of T cell changes during pregnancy in multiple sclerosis. Germline CDR1 reads SGHDT; CDR2 reads YYEEEE. Trimming removed 5 bases from V and 2 bases from J, with 4 bases in between. The CDR3 covers 11 residues. The table came from immunoSEQ multiplex PCR; TCRdb's copy has only in-frame clones and leaves some out. Of some 70,000 clones listed, 91% are singletons. Source: CD4+ T cells from peripheral blood mononuclear cells, taken in the third trimester of pregnancy. The rearrangement links TRBV5-6 to TRBJ1-2; no clear D gene. The sequence derives from a female donor in good health, enrolled as a control in a pregnancy study. The CDR3 reads CASSLNYGYTF. CDR3 in DNA: TGTGCCAGCAGTTTAAACTATGGCTACACCTTC. Looking up the rest from reference TRBV5-6 and TRBJ1-2 gives the full variable domain: DAGVTQSPTHLIKTRGQQVTLRCSPKSGHDTVSWYQQALGQGPQFIFQYYEEEERQRGNFPDRFSGHQFPNYSSELNVNALLLGDSALYLCASSLNYGYTFGSGTRLTVV.